This is a list of T cell receptor beta chains from one sample in a study of metastatic and nonmetastatic thyroid tumors. TCRdb reanalyzed the PCR reads via MiXCR. The table includes 20,000 to 25,000 clones, about 14% detected once. The sample comprised blood. These receptors were collected from a female donor with papillary thyroid cancer or a benign thyroid nodule (not recorded which). Some clones in this sample may be carry-over from other donors' samples. The conserved cysteine and the conserved F or W are not part of the CDR3 here. The D gene is left open where the match is weak.

length: 10; D: NA; V: TRBV2; CDR3: ATRDNAYEQY
length: 12; D: NA; V: TRBV4-2; CDR3: ASRPDRITGELF
length: 12; D: NA; V: TRBV5-1; CDR3: ASSSVQGNYGYT
length: 12; D: NA; V: TRBV20-1; CDR3: SARDPTVGTTQY
length: 12; D: NA; V: TRBV3-1; CDR3: ASSQLPGSYGYT
length: 13; D: TRBD2; V: TRBV20-1; CDR3: SARDGGLNTYEQY
length: 11; D: NA; V: TRBV4-2; CDR3: ASGPRLSYGYT
length: 11; D: NA; V: TRBV12-3/TRBV12-4; CDR3: ASSLRMNTEAF
length: 12; D: TRBD1; V: TRBV11-3; CDR3: ASSTGQGAHEQY
length: 13; D: TRBD1; V: TRBV7-8; CDR3: ASSLNRGMNTEAF
length: 17; D: TRBD2; V: TRBV9; CDR3: ASSVMETSGQSSYNEQF
length: 13; D: NA; V: TRBV11-3; CDR3: ASSLGGVSFNEQF
length: 12; D: TRBD1; V: TRBV5-1; CDR3: ASSLVTGGEKLF
length: 14; D: TRBD1; V: TRBV28; CDR3: ASSSVSGGNNSPLH
length: 11; D: NA; V: TRBV7-9; CDR3: ASSLTRQETQY
length: 12; D: TRBD1; V: TRBV3-1; CDR3: ASSHRDSNSPLH
length: 15; D: TRBD2; V: TRBV20-1; CDR3: SARDSSGMRSYNEQF
length: 9; D: NA; V: TRBV20-1; CDR3: SAASTDTQY
length: 12; D: NA; V: TRBV7-2; CDR3: ASSLGPASDEQF
length: 11; D: NA; V: TRBV9; CDR3: ASSVALGETQY
length: 17; D: TRBD1; V: TRBV6-4; CDR3: ASSDSSEFGDRGSETQY
length: 11; D: NA; V: TRBV15; CDR3: ATSTSGYNEQF
length: 10; D: TRBD1; V: TRBV29-1; CDR3: SVGTGGTEAF
length: 11; D: NA; V: TRBV27; CDR3: ASSPYTLDEQF
length: 14; D: TRBD1; V: TRBV27; CDR3: ASSYFKDRAITEAF
length: 14; D: TRBD2; V: TRBV6-1; CDR3: ASSEFQAGGADTQY
length: 14; D: TRBD1; V: TRBV9; CDR3: ASSPWTGATNEKLF
length: 10; D: NA; V: TRBV19; CDR3: ASSRDTDTQY
length: 12; D: NA; V: TRBV6-1; CDR3: ASSPPRGNSPLH
length: 11; D: TRBD1; V: TRBV28; CDR3: ASRSGGIQSQH
length: 11; D: TRBD2; V: TRBV12-3/TRBV12-4; CDR3: ASGTSGTDTQY
length: 13; D: NA; V: TRBV6-1; CDR3: ASSEGETGLNGYT
length: 12; D: NA; V: TRBV20-1; CDR3: SARDHRFPGELF
length: 11; D: NA; V: TRBV20-1; CDR3: SARDTETDTQY
length: 12; D: NA; V: TRBV11-2; CDR3: ASSRTTTGNEQF
length: 14; D: NA; V: TRBV19; CDR3: ASSPGVAESTDTQY
length: 12; D: NA; V: TRBV7-9; CDR3: ASSSTVSNQPQH